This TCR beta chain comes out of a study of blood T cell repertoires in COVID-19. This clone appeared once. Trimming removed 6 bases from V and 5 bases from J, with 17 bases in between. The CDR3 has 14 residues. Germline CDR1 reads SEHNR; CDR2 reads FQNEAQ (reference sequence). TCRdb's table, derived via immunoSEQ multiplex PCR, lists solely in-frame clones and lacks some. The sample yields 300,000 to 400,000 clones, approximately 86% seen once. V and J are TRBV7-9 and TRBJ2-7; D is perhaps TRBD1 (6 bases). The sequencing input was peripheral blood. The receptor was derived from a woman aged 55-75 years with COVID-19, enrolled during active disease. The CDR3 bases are TGTGCCAGCAGTTCAGGGGCAGGGCCCAACGAGCAGTACTTC. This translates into CASSSGAGPNEQYF.